These 5 T cell receptor beta chains came from one sample sequenced in a study of regulatory T cells in long-lasting Graves disease. The TCR beta library used iRepertoire HTBI primers with Arm-PCR amplification of CDR3. TCRdb re-called the multiplex PCR reads through MiXCR, storing one row per CDR3 protein. The table has approximately 350,000 distinct CDR3 sequences, roughly 24% seen once. As for time point: persistent/refractory GD, antithyroid drugs over 5 years with positive TRAb. The TCR library used RNA extracted from PBMCs. Sequencing used peripheral blood mononuclear cells (PBMCs), obtained when the disease was refractory, from a patient treated with antithyroid drugs. The receptor set was obtained from a woman aged 35 to 49 with Graves disease.

This clonotype showed up many times. The chain employs TRBV2 and TRBJ1-2; 11 bases line up with TRBD1. Germline V gene lookup returns CDR1 SNHLY and CDR2 FYNNEI. The CDR3 has 13 amino acids. Trimming took 6 bases from V and 7 from J; bases not matched to a gene: 4. DNA of the CDR3: TGTGCCAGCAGGACGGGACAGGGGGTTGGCTACACCTTC. Amino acids: CASRTGQGVGYTF.

This chain joins TRBV6-4 and TRBJ2-7; TRBD1 matches 7 bases. Trimming cost V 6 bases and J 0 bases; bases outside gene matches: 8. This CDR3 has 15 amino acids. The V gene's germline CDR1 is MRHNA and CDR2 SNTAGT. The DNA for the CDR3 is TGTGCCAGCAGGCTGAGGACAGGAGACTCCTACGAGCAGTACTTC. Translated, it gives CASRLRTGDSYEQYF.

This clonotype was found a few times. The rearrangement links TRBV10-3 to TRBJ2-7; 8 nucleotides line up with TRBD1. The V gene end was trimmed by 4 bases and the J gene end by 1 base; junction bases not matched to a gene: 6. The germline gives CDR1 ENHRY, CDR2 SYGVKD. CDR3 length: 15 amino acids. The CDR3 coding sequence is TGTGCCATCAGTGGCGGGACAGGTGTGTCCTACGAGCAGTACTTC. Protein sequence: CAISGGTGVSYEQYF.

The rearrangement uses TRBV19 and TRBJ2-3; D gene unclear. CDR1 LNHDA and CDR2 SQIVND come from the germline V gene (reference sequence). This CDR3 has 14 residues. V lost 3 bases and J lost 4, with 11 bases in between. As DNA, the CDR3 is TGTGCCAGTAGTATGGTCCCGCAGTCAGATACGCAGTATTTT. This sequence encodes CASSMVPQSDTQYF.

In its sample, this clonotype was seen many times. The rearrangement joins TRBV5-1 to TRBJ1-2; 10 bases match TRBD1. After removal of 7 bases from V and 6 bases from J, the junction contained 6 bases not matched to a gene. Germline V lookup: CDR1 SGHRS, CDR2 YFSETQ. This CDR3 region has 13 residues. The CDR3 sequence: CASRGTGENGYTF. As DNA, the CDR3 is TGCGCCAGCCGCGGGACAGGGGAAAATGGCTACACCTTC.